Shown below are 27 T cell receptor beta chains from a single sample sequenced in a study of technical replicates of blood from a few donors (dated 2017 in TCRdb). Libraries were made using the immunoSEQ multiplex PCR assay. Entries here come from immuneACCESS through TCRdb and include only in-frame sequences with V and J called. Some clones fail to appear in such tables; in the studies checked, an unresolved V gene covers under half of the shortfall, and the cause of the remainder is unknown. The sample has more than 65,000 clones on record, just under 95% of them singletons. The top ten clones comprise about 0.26% of the sample. Sample: T cells isolated from PBMCs. These TCRs come from a human donor in good health.

This clone was detected once. The rearrangement uses TRBV7-9 and TRBJ1-2; TRBD1 matches at 9 bases. Per germline, CDR1 SEHNR and CDR2 FQNEAQ (reference sequence). The CDR3 contains 18 residues. Germline trimming cut 4 bases from V and 1 base from J; bases unmatched to any gene: 13. CDR3 amino acids: CASSSQPQGAVYNYGYTF. In DNA, the CDR3 is TGTGCCAGCAGCTCACAACCACAGGGGGCTGTGTATAACTATGGCTACACCTTC.

CDR3 bases: TGTGCCAGTAGTATAGAGTCGCGGGGTTACTACAATGAGCAGTTCTTC. Translated: CASSIESRGYYNEQFF. This chain uses TRBV19 with TRBJ2-1; weak D call: TRBD2 (6 bases). Germline assignment: CDR1 LNHDA and CDR2 SQIVND (reference sequence). The CDR3 totals 16 residues. Trimming shortened V by 0 bases and J by 3 bases, and 12 bases separated the two germline ends.

The rearrangement joins TRBV5-4 to TRBJ1-3, with no clear D. The CDR3 sequence is 14 residues long. CDR1 and CDR2 from the germline V gene are SGHNT and YYREEE (reference sequence). The V and J ends lost 4 bases and 0 bases respectively, with 8 bases between them. CDR3 coding DNA: TGTGCCAGCAGCCAACAGACCTCTGGAAACACCATATATTTT. Encoded protein: CASSQQTSGNTIYF.

The chain has TRBV10-2 and TRBJ2-3, with 9 bases aligning to TRBD1. The CDR3 has 16 amino acids. The ends lost 6 bases at V and 5 bases at J; junction bases unmatched: 12. CDR1 and CDR2 from the germline V gene are WSHSY and SAAADI. This chain's CDR3 is CASRDRGSPAGDTQYF. DNA for the CDR3: TGCGCCAGCAGGGACAGGGGTAGCCCCGCGGGAGATACGCAGTATTTT.

The V gene is TRBV19, the J gene TRBJ1-6; no clear D gene. From germline, CDR1 is LNHDA and CDR2 SQIVND (reference sequence). V dropped 6 bases and J dropped 0 bases, with 6 bases sitting between them. The CDR3 contains 14 residues. The CDR3 sequence: CASRESSYNSPLHF. The CDR3 DNA follows: TGTGCCAGTAGGGAGAGCTCCTATAATTCACCCCTCCACTTT.

V usage is TRBV4-2 and J usage is TRBJ2-1; unclear D gene. The CDR3 loop spans 14 amino acids. Germline V lookup: CDR1 LGHNA, CDR2 YNFKEQ. The V gene lost 5 bases and the J gene lost 7 bases, with 15 bases spanning the gap. In nucleotides, the CDR3 is TGTGCCAGCAGCAACACCGTTATGATGAATGAGCAGTTCTTC. Its protein product is CASSNTVMMNEQFF.

This clone was picked up a small number of times. The chain employs TRBV30 and TRBJ2-7; 8 nucleotides align to TRBD1. With V trimmed by 0 bases and J by 3 bases, 16 bases remained unmatched. The CDR3 has 18 amino acids. Per the germline V gene, CDR1 is GTSNPN and CDR2 is SVGIG (reference sequence). CDR3 DNA sequence: TGTGCCTGGAGTGTACCAAGGAGCCTCAGGGGGCCTTTCTACGAGCAGTACTTC. This sequence encodes CAWSVPRSLRGPFYEQYF.

The chain couples TRBV11-2 to TRBJ2-7; no clear D. The CDR3 covers 11 residues. Germline CDR1 is SGHAT and CDR2 is FQNNGV. V lost 5 bases to trimming and J lost 5 bases, with 7 bases between them. In DNA, the CDR3 is TGTGCCAGCAGCCCACAGAACGAGCAGTACTTC. Its protein product is CASSPQNEQYF.

The rearrangement joins TRBV7-3 to TRBJ1-6; TRBD1 aligns across 8 bases. The CDR3 contains 15 residues. The V segment lost 2 bases and the J segment 5 bases; nucleotides outside the gene matches: 2. CDR1 and CDR2 (germline): SGHTA, FQGTGA. CDR3 coding DNA: TGTGCCAGCAGCTTAGGGGGACAGGATAATTCACCCCTCCACTTT. Translated: CASSLGGQDNSPLHF.

The chain employs TRBV10-3 and TRBJ2-7; D is unresolved. The CDR3 totals 13 residues. Trimming removed 0 bases at V and 3 bases at J, with 6 bases between. The germline V gene has CDR1 ENHRY and CDR2 SYGVKD. CDR3 nucleotides: TGTGCCATCAGTGAGTCTACAGTCTACGAGCAGTACTTC. Translated: CAISESTVYEQYF.

This chain's CDR3 is CASSHRPGTGVRTDTQYF. CDR3 DNA sequence: TGCGCCAGCAGCCATCGTCCCGGGACAGGGGTCCGGACAGATACGCAGTATTTT. The chain employs TRBV4-1 and TRBJ2-3, with 10 positions matching TRBD1. This CDR3 has 18 amino acids. Germline-derived CDR1 and CDR2 are MGHRA and YSYEKL. V lost 3 bases to trimming and J lost 3 bases; unmatched junction nucleotides: 12.

The rearrangement uses TRBV15 and TRBJ2-5; 12 bases align to TRBD2. The CDR3 contains 16 residues. Germline CDR1 is LNHNV and CDR2 is YYDKDF (reference sequence). Losses at the gene ends were 6 bases for V and 6 bases for J; bases not matched to a gene: 11. Here the CDR3 DNA reads TGTGCCACCAGGATTGGCCTAGCGGGGGGGCCAAAGACCCAGTACTTC. Protein sequence: CATRIGLAGGPKTQYF.

The CDR3 sequence: CASSPQTGVANTGELFF. CDR3 nucleotides: TGTGCCAGCTCACCACAAACAGGGGTAGCTAACACCGGGGAGCTGTTTTTT. The rearrangement links TRBV18 to TRBJ2-2; 7 nucleotides align to TRBD1. V lost 1 base to trimming and J lost 2 bases; unmatched junction nucleotides: 7. The CDR3 covers 17 residues. CDR1 and CDR2 from the germline V gene are KGHSH and LQKENI.

The rearrangement links TRBV6-5 to TRBJ2-7; TRBD2 matches at 9 bases. The CDR3 extends over 15 amino acids. The germline V gene encodes CDR1 MNHEY and CDR2 SVGAGI. V lost 6 bases and J lost 0; bases outside the gene matches: 6. The CDR3 reads CASRLTSGFSYEQYF. The CDR3 DNA sequence: TGTGCCAGCAGATTGACTAGCGGATTCTCCTACGAGCAGTACTTC.

The chain links TRBV6-1 to TRBJ2-7, with 8 nucleotides matching TRBD2. V lost 1 base and J lost 7; bases outside the gene matches: 9. Germline values: CDR1 MNHNS, CDR2 SASEGT. The CDR3 sequence is 15 residues long. Here the CDR3 reads CASSEESGGWVEQYF. CDR3 sequence (DNA): TGTGCCAGCAGTGAAGAGTCGGGAGGGTGGGTAGAGCAGTACTTC.

The CDR3, as DNA: TGTGCCATCAGTGAGTCAAGGACAGGGACCCAAGAGACCCAGTACTTC. As protein: CAISESRTGTQETQYF. V gene TRBV10-3 combines with J gene TRBJ2-5; 8 positions agree with TRBD1. V dropped 0 bases and J dropped 1; count of bases not matched to a gene: 4. Germline CDR1 reads ENHRY; CDR2 reads SYGVKD. This CDR3 is built from 16 residues.

This chain joins TRBV6-5 and TRBJ1-2; D gene unclear. The germline V and J ends were trimmed by 5 bases and 5 bases, with 15 bases remaining between them. In germline, CDR1 is MNHEY, CDR2 SVGAGI. The CDR3 is 14 amino acids. The CDR3 is CASSAGGNPYGYTF. In DNA, the CDR3 is TGTGCCAGCAGTGCCGGCGGGAACCCTTATGGCTACACCTTC.

The V gene is TRBV6-6, the J gene TRBJ2-7; TRBD1 aligns across 9 bases. CDR3 length equals 14 residues. Germline V gene lookup returns CDR1 MNHNY and CDR2 SVGAGI (reference sequence). V dropped 6 bases and J dropped 2; count of bases not matched to a gene: 5. CDR3 sequence: CASSPGTGPYEQYF. CDR3 DNA: TGTGCCAGCAGCCCCGGGACAGGGCCCTACGAGCAGTACTTC.

This clone was seen a single time. The V call is TRBV29-1, the J call TRBJ2-3; D possibly corresponds to TRBD1 (5 bases). The CDR3 spans 14 residues. Germline CDR1 is SQVTM and CDR2 is ANQGSEA. Trimming cost V 6 bases and J 4 bases, with 17 bases left between them. CDR3 bases: TGCAGCGTCCCGAAGGGGCTAGTGGCAGATACGCAGTATTTT. Encoded protein: CSVPKGLVADTQYF.

This rearrangement joins TRBV9 to TRBJ1-1; 8 nucleotides align to TRBD1. Germline-derived CDR1 and CDR2 are SGDLS and YYNGEE. J gave up 2 bases and V 1 base, and 4 bases lay outside the gene matches. The length of the CDR3 is 15 residues. CDR3 sequence (DNA): TGTGCCAGCAGCGTATCCGGACAGGGTAACACTGAAGCTTTCTTT. As protein: CASSVSGQGNTEAFF.

This clone was seen just once. V usage is TRBV9 and J usage is TRBJ2-7; tentatively, D is TRBD1 (6 bases). CDR1 SGDLS and CDR2 YYNGEE come from the germline V gene. The CDR3 is made up of 15 amino acids. V lost 0 bases and J 0 bases, leaving 10 bases between the germline ends. The CDR3 sequence: CASSVAGHSSYEQYF. CDR3 sequence (DNA): TGTGCCAGCAGCGTAGCGGGACACTCCTCCTACGAGCAGTACTTC.

The CDR3 here is CASSVSGGKREQFF. CDR3 nucleotides: TGTGCCAGCAGCGTGAGCGGGGGTAAACGTGAGCAGTTCTTC. This rearrangement joins TRBV6-1 to TRBJ2-1; 8 nucleotides align to TRBD2. The CDR3 consists of 14 residues. CDR1 and CDR2 (germline): MNHNS, SASEGT. V lost 6 bases, J lost 9 bases, and 10 bases stayed unmatched.

The chain couples TRBV30 to TRBJ2-5, with 8 bases fitting TRBD1. Germline V lookup: CDR1 GTSNPN, CDR2 SVGIG (reference sequence). Unmatched junction bases numbered 4, after V lost 3 bases and J lost 1 base. The CDR3 length is 14 residues. The CDR3 DNA reads TGTGCCTGGAGCATTCAGGGGGCCCAAGAGACCCAGTACTTC. This gives the protein CAWSIQGAQETQYF.

J is TRBJ2-6 and V is TRBV5-1, with 8 positions matching TRBD1. After removal of 4 bases from V and 2 bases from J, the junction contained 8 bases not matched to a gene. There are 17 residues in the CDR3. Germline V CDR1 and CDR2: SGHRS, YFSETQ. The CDR3 spells CASSLGQDPAGANVLTF. The CDR3 bases are TGCGCCAGCAGCCTGGGACAGGATCCCGCTGGGGCCAACGTCCTGACTTTC.

This chain connects TRBV30 to TRBJ1-2; 10 bases are a match to TRBD1. The germline V gene has CDR1 GTSNPN and CDR2 SVGIG (reference sequence). V lost 1 base and J lost 9; bases outside the gene matches: 2. This CDR3 region has 12 residues. Here the CDR3 DNA reads TGTGCCTGGAGTGGGGGACAGGGGCGCTACACCTTC. Its protein product is CAWSGGQGRYTF. The full variable domain, in which reference TRBV30 and TRBJ1-2 provide the parts outside the CDR3, is SQTIHQWPATLVQPVGSPLSLECTVEGTSNPNLYWYRQAAGRGLQLLFYSVGIGQISSEVPQNLSASRPQDRQFILSSKKLLLSDSGFYLCAWSGGQGRYTFGSGTRLTVV.

In this sample, this clone turned up a few times. The V and J genes are TRBV30 and TRBJ1-1, with D possibly being TRBD1 (6 bases). The length of the CDR3 is 16 residues. The germline V and J ends were trimmed by 3 bases and 1 base, with 18 bases remaining between them. Per the germline V gene, CDR1 is GTSNPN and CDR2 is SVGIG (reference sequence). CDR3 nucleotides: TGTGCCTGGAGGACCATAGGACAGTGGCGGAACACTGAAGCTTTCTTT. Translating it yields CAWRTIGQWRNTEAFF.

This sequence joins TRBV7-6 and TRBJ2-2, with 9 bases lining up with TRBD1. Germline trimming cut 5 bases from V and 6 bases from J; bases unmatched to any gene: 10. Germline V lookup: CDR1 SGHVS, CDR2 FNYEAQ. The CDR3 is 16 amino acids. CDR3 nucleotide sequence: TGTGCCAGCAGCCCGGACAGGGGCAAGGTTCCCGGGGAGCTGTTTTTT. Protein product: CASSPDRGKVPGELFF.